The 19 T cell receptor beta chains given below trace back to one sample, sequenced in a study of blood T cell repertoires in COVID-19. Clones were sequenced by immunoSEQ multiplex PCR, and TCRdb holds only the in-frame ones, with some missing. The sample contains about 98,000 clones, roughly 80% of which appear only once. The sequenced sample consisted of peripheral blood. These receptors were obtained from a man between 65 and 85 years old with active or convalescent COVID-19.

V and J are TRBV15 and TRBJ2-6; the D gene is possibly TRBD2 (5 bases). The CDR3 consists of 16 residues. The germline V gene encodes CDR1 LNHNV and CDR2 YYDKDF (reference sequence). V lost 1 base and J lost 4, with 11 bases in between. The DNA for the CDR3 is TGTGCCACCAGCAGAGGCCCTACGGGGGGGGCCAACGTCCTGACTTTC. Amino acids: CATSRGPTGGANVLTF.

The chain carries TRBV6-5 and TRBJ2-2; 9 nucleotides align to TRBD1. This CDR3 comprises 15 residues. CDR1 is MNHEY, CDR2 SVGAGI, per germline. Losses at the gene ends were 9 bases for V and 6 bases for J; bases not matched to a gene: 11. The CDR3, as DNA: TGTGCCAGTCATCAGGCGGGACAGGGCTCCGGGGAGCTGTTTTTT. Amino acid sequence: CASHQAGQGSGELFF.

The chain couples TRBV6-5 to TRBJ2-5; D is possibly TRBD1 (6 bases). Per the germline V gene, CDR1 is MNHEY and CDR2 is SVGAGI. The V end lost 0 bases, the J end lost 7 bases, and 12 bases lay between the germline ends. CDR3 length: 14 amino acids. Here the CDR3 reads CASSYSASTGTQYF. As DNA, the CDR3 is TGTGCCAGCAGTTACTCAGCCTCGACAGGGACCCAGTACTTC.

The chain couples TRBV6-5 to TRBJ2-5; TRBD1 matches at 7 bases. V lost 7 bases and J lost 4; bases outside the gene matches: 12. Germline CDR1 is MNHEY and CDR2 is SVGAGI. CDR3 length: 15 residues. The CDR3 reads CASTRASTGTETQYF. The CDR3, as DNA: TGTGCCAGCACGCGCGCTTCGACAGGGACAGAGACCCAGTACTTC.

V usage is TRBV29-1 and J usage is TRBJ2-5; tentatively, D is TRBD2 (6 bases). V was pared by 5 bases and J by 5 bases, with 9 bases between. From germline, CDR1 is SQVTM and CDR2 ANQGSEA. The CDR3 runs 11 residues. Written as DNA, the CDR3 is TGCAGCGTTTTAGGGAGGGAGACCCAGTACTTC. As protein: CSVLGRETQYF.

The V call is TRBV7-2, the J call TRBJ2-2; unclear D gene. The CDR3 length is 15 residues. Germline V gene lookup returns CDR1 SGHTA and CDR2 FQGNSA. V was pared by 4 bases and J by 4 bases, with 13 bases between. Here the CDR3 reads CASSSAPRGTGELFF. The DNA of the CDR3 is TGTGCCAGCAGCTCGGCCCCTCGCGGCACCGGGGAGCTGTTTTTT.

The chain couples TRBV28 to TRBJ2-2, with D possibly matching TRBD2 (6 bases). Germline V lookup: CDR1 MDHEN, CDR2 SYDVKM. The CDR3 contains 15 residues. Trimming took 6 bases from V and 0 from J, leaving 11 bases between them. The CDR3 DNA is TGTGCCAGCAGCCCCGGGACTCCGAACACCGGGGAGCTGTTTTTT. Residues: CASSPGTPNTGELFF.

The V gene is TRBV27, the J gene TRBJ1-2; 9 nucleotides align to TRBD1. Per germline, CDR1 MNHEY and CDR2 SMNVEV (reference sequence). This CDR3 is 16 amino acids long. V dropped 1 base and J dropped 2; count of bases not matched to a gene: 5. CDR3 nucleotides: TGTGCCAGCAGTTTATTGTGGACAGGGGACAACTATGGCTACACCTTC. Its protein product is CASSLLWTGDNYGYTF.

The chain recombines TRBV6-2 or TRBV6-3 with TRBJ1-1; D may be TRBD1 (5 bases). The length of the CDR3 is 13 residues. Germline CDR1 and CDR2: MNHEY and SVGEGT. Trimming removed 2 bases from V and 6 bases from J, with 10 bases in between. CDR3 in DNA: TGTGCCAGCAGTTACCAGGACAATTCTGAAGCTTTCTTT. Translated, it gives CASSYQDNSEAFF.

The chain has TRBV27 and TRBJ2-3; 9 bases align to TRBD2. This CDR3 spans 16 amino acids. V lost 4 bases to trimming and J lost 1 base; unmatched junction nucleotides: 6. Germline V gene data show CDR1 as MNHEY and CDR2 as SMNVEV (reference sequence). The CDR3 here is CASSSWLAGGTDTQYF. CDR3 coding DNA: TGTGCCAGCAGTTCCTGGTTAGCGGGGGGCACAGATACGCAGTATTTT.

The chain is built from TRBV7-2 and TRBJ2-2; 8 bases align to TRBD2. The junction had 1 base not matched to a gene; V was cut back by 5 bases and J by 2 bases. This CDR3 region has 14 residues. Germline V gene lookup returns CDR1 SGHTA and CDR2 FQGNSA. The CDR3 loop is CASSGLANTGELFF. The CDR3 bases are TGTGCCAGCAGCGGACTAGCTAACACCGGGGAGCTGTTTTTT.

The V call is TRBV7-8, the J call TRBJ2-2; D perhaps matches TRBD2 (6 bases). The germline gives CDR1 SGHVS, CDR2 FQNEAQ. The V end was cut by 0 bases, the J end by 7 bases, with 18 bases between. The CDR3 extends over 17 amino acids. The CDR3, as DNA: TGTGCCAGCAGCTTAGCCCATGGTGGGGGGAACCTCGGGGAGCTGTTTTTT. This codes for CASSLAHGGGNLGELFF.

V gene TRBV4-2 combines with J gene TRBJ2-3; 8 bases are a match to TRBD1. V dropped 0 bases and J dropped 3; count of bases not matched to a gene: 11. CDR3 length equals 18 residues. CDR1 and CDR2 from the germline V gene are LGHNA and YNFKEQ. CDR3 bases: TGTGCCAGCAGCCAAGATCAGGGGGCGCCCCGTCGAACAGATACGCAGTATTTT. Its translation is CASSQDQGAPRRTDTQYF.

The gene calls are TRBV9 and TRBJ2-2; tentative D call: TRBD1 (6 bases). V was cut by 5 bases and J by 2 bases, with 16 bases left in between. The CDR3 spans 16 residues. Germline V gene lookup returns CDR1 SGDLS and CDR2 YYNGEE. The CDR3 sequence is CASSVRDTLNTGELFF. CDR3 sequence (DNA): TGTGCCAGCAGTGTACGGGACACCCTAAACACCGGGGAGCTGTTTTTT.

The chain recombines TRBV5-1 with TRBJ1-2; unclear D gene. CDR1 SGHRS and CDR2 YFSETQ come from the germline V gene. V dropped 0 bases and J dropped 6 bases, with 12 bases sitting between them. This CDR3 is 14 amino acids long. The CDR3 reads CASSLVAGGDGYTF. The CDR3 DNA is TGCGCCAGCAGCTTGGTGGCCGGAGGCGATGGCTACACCTTC.

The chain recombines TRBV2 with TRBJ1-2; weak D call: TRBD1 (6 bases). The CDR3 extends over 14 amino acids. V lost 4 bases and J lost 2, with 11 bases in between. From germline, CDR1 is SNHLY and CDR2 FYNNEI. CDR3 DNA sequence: TGTGCCAGCAGTGGCCAGGGACAAAACTATGGCTACACCTTC. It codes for CASSGQGQNYGYTF.

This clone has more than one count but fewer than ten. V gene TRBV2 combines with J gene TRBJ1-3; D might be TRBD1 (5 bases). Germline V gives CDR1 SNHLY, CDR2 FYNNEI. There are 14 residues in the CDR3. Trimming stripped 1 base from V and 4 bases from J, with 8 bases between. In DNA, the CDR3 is TGTGCCAGCAGTGAAGGGGGCCCGGGAAACACCATATATTTT. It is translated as CASSEGGPGNTIYF.

The CDR3 here is CSAEGTGGYEQYF. CDR3 DNA: TGCAGCGCCGAGGGGACAGGGGGCTACGAGCAGTACTTC. This chain links TRBV29-1 with TRBJ2-7, with 11 bases lining up with TRBD1. V shed 7 bases and J 3 bases; nucleotides not matched to a gene: 5. The CDR3 extends over 13 amino acids. Germline values: CDR1 SQVTM, CDR2 ANQGSEA.

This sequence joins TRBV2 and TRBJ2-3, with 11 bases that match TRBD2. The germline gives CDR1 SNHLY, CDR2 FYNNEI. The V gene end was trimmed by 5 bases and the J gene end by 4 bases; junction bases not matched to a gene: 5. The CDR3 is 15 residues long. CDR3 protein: CASSLAGGESDTQYF. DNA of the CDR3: TGTGCCAGCAGTTTAGCGGGGGGGGAGTCAGATACGCAGTATTTT. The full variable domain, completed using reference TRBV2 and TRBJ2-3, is EPEVTQTPSHQVTQMGQEVILRCVPISNHLYFYWYRQILGQKVEFLVSFYNNEISEKSEIFDDQFSVERPDGSNFTLKIRSTKLEDSAMYFCASSLAGGESDTQYFGPGTRLTVL.